This T cell receptor (beta chain) derives from a study of response to subunit inactivated influenza vaccine. A few counts support this clonotype. The target antigen is unknown. Study conclusions and caveats: Researchers suggested that each seasonal influenza vaccination recruits few new T cells.

One entry per CDR3 protein, called by TCRdb with MiXCR from the RT-PCR reads. The data contain hundreds of thousands of distinct CDR3 sequences, roughly 14% of them singletons. The sequence derives from a man in his forties or fifties who received an inactivated influenza vaccine. Sequenced here: PBMCs from blood, sampled 14 days before vaccination.

The DNA of the CDR3 is TGCAGTGCTAGAGAGGGAAGAGAGGCTCGGGGCTACACCTTC. Protein sequence: CSAREGREARGYTF. The chain combines TRBV20-1 with TRBJ1-2; D remains ambiguous. Germline CDR1 is DFQATT and CDR2 is SNEGSKA (reference sequence). The ends were cut back, 0 bases at V and 8 bases at J, with 16 bases in the middle. This CDR3 has 14 amino acids.